A single sample gave rise to the 13 T cell receptor beta chains below, sequenced in a study of identical twins. TCRdb fed the 5' RACE reads into MiXCR, producing one record per CDR3 protein. The data show approximately 890,000 distinct CDR3 sequences, 9% to 15% seen once. These same records also appear under a second study, on yellow fever vaccine responses in identical twins.

The specimen sequenced was PBMCs. These receptors originate from a woman between 18 and 30 years old in good health.

The chain links TRBV4-1 to TRBJ2-2; 11 nucleotides match TRBD1. Germline V gene lookup returns CDR1 MGHRA and CDR2 YSYEKL. The V gene end was trimmed by 7 bases and the J gene end by 2 bases; junction bases not matched to a gene: 6. There are 16 residues in the CDR3. DNA for the CDR3: TGCGCCAGCACCCACGGACAGGGGGCAAACACCGGGGAGCTGTTTTTT. Its translation: CASTHGQGANTGELFF.

Ten or more counts support this clonotype. V is TRBV9 and J is TRBJ2-3, with D tentatively TRBD2 (5 bases). Germline V gene sequence: CDR1 SGDLS, CDR2 YYNGEE. Trimming pared 4 bases from V and 2 bases from J, leaving 23 bases between. The CDR3 totals 18 residues. The CDR3 sequence: CASSPRREIGRNTDTQYF. CDR3 nucleotide sequence: TGTGCCAGCAGCCCGCGACGGGAAATAGGACGCAACACAGATACGCAGTATTTT. The full variable domain, completed using reference TRBV9 and TRBJ2-3, is DSGVTQTPKHLITATGQRVTLRCSPRSGDLSVYWYQQSLDQGLQFLIQYYNGEERAKGNILERFSAQQFPDLHSELNLSSLELGDSALYFCASSPRREIGRNTDTQYFGPGTRLTVL.

This clonotype was counted ten times or more. The V gene is TRBV12-3 or TRBV12-4, the J gene TRBJ2-7, with D possibly matching TRBD2 (6 bases). V was cut by 6 bases and J by 4 bases, with 16 bases left in between. The CDR3 extends over 14 amino acids. The CDR3 loop reads CASRKPGANYEQYF. The CDR3 region has the DNA TGTGCCAGCAGAAAACCGGGAGCGAATTACGAGCAGTACTTC.

Ten or more counts support this clonotype. The chain is built from TRBV12-3 or TRBV12-4 and TRBJ2-1; 9 bases are shared with TRBD2. The CDR3 sequence is 14 residues long. J was trimmed by 8 bases and V by 3 bases; bases with no gene match: 5. Written as DNA, the CDR3 is TGTGCCAGCAGTTTCGGGACTAGCATCGATGAGCAGTTCTTC. Translation gives CASSFGTSIDEQFF.

This clonotype was found a few times. The rearrangement joins TRBV29-1 to TRBJ2-3; no clear D gene. Trimming removed 7 bases from V and 2 bases from J, with 13 bases in between. There are 13 residues in the CDR3. CDR1 SQVTM and CDR2 ANQGSEA come from the germline V gene. The CDR3: CSASLALTDTQYF. DNA of the CDR3: TGCAGCGCTTCCCTGGCTCTCACAGATACGCAGTATTTT.

A few counts support this clonotype. The chain employs TRBV5-1 and TRBJ2-1; D uncertain. This CDR3 contains 14 residues. Germline CDR1 reads SGHRS; CDR2 reads YFSETQ. Trimming stripped 0 bases from V and 3 bases from J, with 7 bases between. The CDR3: CASSLVAFYNEQFF. The CDR3 region has the DNA TGCGCCAGCAGCTTGGTGGCTTTCTACAATGAGCAGTTCTTC.

This clonotype has just a few counts. V is TRBV11-1 and J is TRBJ2-1; 10 bases align to TRBD2. This CDR3 contains 19 residues. The V gene's germline CDR1 is SGHAT and CDR2 FQDESV (reference sequence). V gave up 0 bases and J gave up 6 bases; unmatched junction bases: 14. The CDR3 DNA is TGTGCCAGCAGCTTAGCCCCTGGGCTAGCGGGAGTCCCGCTCAATGAGCAGTTCTTC. Residues: CASSLAPGLAGVPLNEQFF.

The chain joins TRBV27 to TRBJ1-5, with TRBD1 matching 7 bases. The J segment lost 5 bases and the V segment lost 5 bases, leaving 9 bases of the junction unmatched. Germline V CDR1 and CDR2: MNHEY, SMNVEV (reference sequence). This CDR3 has 15 residues. In DNA form, the CDR3 reads TGTGCCAGCAGTGCCGTTGGGACAGTTGATCAGCCCCAGCATTTT. This gives the protein CASSAVGTVDQPQHF.

This clonotype was seen a single time. The chain combines TRBV2 with TRBJ2-5, with TRBD1 matching over 7 bases. The CDR3 runs 14 residues. V trimming: 6 bases; J trimming: 2 bases; junction bases outside the gene matches: 6. The germline V gene encodes CDR1 SNHLY and CDR2 FYNNEI. For the CDR3, the DNA is TGTGCCAGCAGGCTGGGACAGATACAAGAGACCCAGTACTTC. Amino acids: CASRLGQIQETQYF. Filled out from reference TRBV2 and TRBJ2-5, the complete variable domain reads EPEVTQTPSHQVTQMGQEVILRCVPISNHLYFYWYRQILGQKVEFLVSFYNNEISEKSEIFDDQFSVERPDGSNFTLKIRSTKLEDSAMYFCASRLGQIQETQYFGPGTRLLVL.

The V and J genes are TRBV5-1 and TRBJ2-5; D gene ambiguous. The CDR3 contains 14 residues. The germline V gene has CDR1 SGHRS and CDR2 YFSETQ. The V end lost 5 bases, the J end lost 0 bases, and 11 bases lay between the germline ends. The CDR3 DNA is TGCGCCAGCAGTATAGCCTCGAACCAAGAGACCCAGTACTTC. Amino acids: CASSIASNQETQYF.

This clonotype was detected a few times. V usage is TRBV27 and J usage is TRBJ2-6; 7 bases agree with TRBD1. Per germline, CDR1 MNHEY and CDR2 SMNVEV (reference sequence). The CDR3 is 17 residues long. J lost 0 bases, V lost 3 bases, and 5 bases had no gene match. The CDR3 DNA is TGTGCCAGCAGTTTGACAGGGTTTACCTCTGGGGCCAACGTCCTGACTTTC. It codes for CASSLTGFTSGANVLTF.

This clonotype was detected many times. The V gene is TRBV12-3 or TRBV12-4, the J gene TRBJ1-1; 12 bases line up with TRBD1. The CDR3 contains 14 residues. V was pared by 5 bases and J by 6 bases, with 4 bases of the junction left unmatched. The CDR3 reads CASSPGTGGPEAFF. The CDR3 region has the DNA TGTGCCAGCAGTCCGGGGACAGGGGGCCCTGAAGCTTTCTTT.

The chain recombines TRBV3-1 with TRBJ2-1; 10 bases are shared with TRBD2. The trim removed 3 bases at V and 8 bases at J, leaving 10 bases unmatched. Germline V lookup: CDR1 LGHDT, CDR2 YNNKEL (reference sequence). This CDR3 is 16 amino acids long. The CDR3 loop reads CASSQGVGLALYEQFF. CDR3 in DNA: TGTGCCAGCAGCCAGGGGGTGGGACTAGCGTTGTATGAGCAGTTCTTC.